Below are 21 T cell receptor beta chains sequenced from a single sample in a study of blood T cell repertoires in COVID-19. Clones were sequenced by immunoSEQ multiplex PCR, and TCRdb holds only the in-frame ones, with some missing. The sample has some 100,000 clones; about 86% are singletons. The sequenced material came from PBMCs or T cells enriched from blood (not recorded which). Receptor source: a woman between 45 and 65 years old who had recovered from COVID-19.

The chain recombines TRBV28 with TRBJ2-7; 7 nucleotides align to TRBD1. V trimming: 10 bases; J trimming: 2 bases; junction bases outside the gene matches: 20. The CDR3 covers 17 residues. CDR1 and CDR2 from the germline V gene are MDHEN and SYDVKM. CDR3 amino acids: CATLPTPGQRTTYEQYF. The CDR3 DNA reads TGTGCCACCCTCCCGACCCCGGGACAGCGCACAACCTACGAGCAGTACTTC. Full variable domain (missing parts from reference TRBV28 and TRBJ2-7): DVKVTQSSRYLVKRTGEKVFLECVQDMDHENMFWYRQDPGLGLRLIYFSYDVKMKEKGDIPEGYSVSREKKERFSLILESASTNQTSMYLCATLPTPGQRTTYEQYFGPGTRLTVT.

This chain connects TRBV28 to TRBJ1-2; TRBD1 matches at 7 bases. Germline assignment: CDR1 MDHEN and CDR2 SYDVKM. CDR3 length: 16 residues. Trimming at V came to 2 bases and at J to 2 bases, leaving 8 bases not matched to a gene. This CDR3 reads CASSLGIVQGNYGYTF. The CDR3 DNA sequence: TGTGCCAGCAGTTTAGGGATTGTACAGGGGAACTATGGCTACACCTTC.

V and J are TRBV6-1 and TRBJ1-6; D is possibly TRBD1 (6 bases). The CDR3 is made up of 13 amino acids. Germline V gene lookup returns CDR1 MNHNS and CDR2 SASEGT. V gave up 3 bases and J gave up 7 bases, with 7 bases separating them. CDR3 coding DNA: TGTGCCAGCAGTGACAGGGGCAATTCACCCCTCCACTTT. Amino acids: CASSDRGNSPLHF.

V is TRBV5-1 and J is TRBJ2-1, with a weak D call TRBD1 (6 bases). CDR1 and CDR2 from the germline V gene are SGHRS and YFSETQ. The length of the CDR3 is 15 residues. V was clipped by 0 bases and J by 5 bases, with 12 bases between them. CDR3 residues: CASSLAQGQNNEQFF. As DNA, the CDR3 is TGCGCCAGCAGCTTGGCCCAGGGGCAAAACAATGAGCAGTTCTTC.

CDR3 in amino acids: CASSGTGGTEAFF. The DNA of the CDR3 is TGTGCCAGCTCAGGAACAGGGGGCACTGAAGCTTTCTTT. V and J are TRBV18 and TRBJ1-1; TRBD1 matches at 8 bases. The CDR3 is 13 amino acids. Germline V gene lookup returns CDR1 KGHSH and CDR2 LQKENI. The junction had 3 bases not matched to a gene; V was cut back by 5 bases and J by 4 bases. The full variable domain, in which reference TRBV18 and TRBJ1-1 provide the parts outside the CDR3, is NAGVMQNPRHLVRRRGQEARLRCSPMKGHSHVYWYRQLPEEGLKFMVYLQKENIIDESGMPKERFSAEFPKEGPSILRIQQVVRGDSAAYFCASSGTGGTEAFFGQGTRLTVV.

This clone was detected once. The J gene is TRBJ1-1, the V gene TRBV3-1 (or the pseudogene TRBV3-2); 8 bases align to TRBD1. The CDR3 spans 13 residues. The germline V gene has CDR1 LGHDT and CDR2 YNNKEL (reference sequence). V was pared by 5 bases and J by 4 bases, with 3 bases of the junction left unmatched. This chain's CDR3 is CASSWTGPTEAFF. CDR3 sequence (DNA): TGTGCCAGCAGCTGGACAGGGCCCACTGAAGCTTTCTTT.

V gene TRBV6-6 combines with J gene TRBJ1-2, with D perhaps matching TRBD1 (5 bases). V lost 7 bases and J lost 4, with 13 bases in between. The CDR3 runs to 13 residues. Germline-derived CDR1 and CDR2 are MNHNY and SVGAGI (reference sequence). Here the CDR3 reads CASKRQLTYGYTF. CDR3 bases: TGTGCCAGCAAACGACAGCTGACCTATGGCTACACCTTC.

The J gene is TRBJ1-5, the V gene TRBV12-2; the D call in the table, TRBD1, was not verified against the DNA. TRBV12-2 constitutes a pseudogene. This CDR3 has 13 amino acids. CDR3 DNA: TGTGCAAGTCGCTTCAGACAGGGCCAGCCCCAGCATTTT. This codes for CASRFRQGQPQHF.

The chain recombines TRBV27 with TRBJ2-5, with D possibly matching TRBD2 (5 bases). The germline V gene encodes CDR1 MNHEY and CDR2 SMNVEV (reference sequence). V lost 2 bases to trimming and J lost 7 bases, with 17 bases between them. The CDR3 spans 15 residues. CDR3 sequence (DNA): TGTGCCAGCAGTTTAGGCCGGGCAGCGGCAGGGACCCAGTACTTC. Amino acid sequence: CASSLGRAAAGTQYF.

The chain links TRBV3-1 (or the pseudogene TRBV3-2) to TRBJ2-3, with D maybe TRBD2 (6 bases). CDR1 is LGHDT, CDR2 YNNKEL, per germline (reference sequence). V was trimmed by 7 bases and J by 4 bases, leaving 15 bases between them. This CDR3 is 14 amino acids long. The CDR3 DNA follows: TGTGCCAGCACTGCCGGGGGAAGCGCAGATACGCAGTATTTT. Amino acid sequence: CASTAGGSADTQYF.

V and J are TRBV10-3 and TRBJ2-1, with TRBD2 as a possible D gene (6 bases). V gave up 0 bases and J gave up 8 bases, with 20 bases separating them. The CDR3 is 17 residues long. Germline-derived CDR1 and CDR2 are ENHRY and SYGVKD. CDR3 amino acids: CAISESFPGETGDEQFF. CDR3 nucleotides: TGTGCCATCAGTGAGTCGTTTCCGGGAGAAACTGGAGATGAGCAGTTCTTC.

A few counts support this clone. The chain combines TRBV28 with TRBJ2-7; 7 bases fit TRBD1. With V trimmed by 8 bases and J by 3 bases, 13 bases remained unmatched. Looked up from germline, CDR1 is MDHEN and CDR2 is SYDVKM. CDR3 length equals 15 residues. CDR3 in amino acids: CASDGGQRSFYEQYF. The CDR3 coding sequence is TGTGCCAGCGATGGGGGACAGAGATCTTTCTACGAGCAGTACTTC.

The count of this clone is one. In nucleotides, the CDR3 is TGCGCCAGCAGCTCACAGGGTTGGAGCACAGATACGCAGTATTTT. Its translation: CASSSQGWSTDTQYF. The chain joins TRBV5-1 to TRBJ2-3; maybe TRBD1 (6 bases). The CDR3 covers 15 residues. Germline V gene lookup returns CDR1 SGHRS and CDR2 YFSETQ. Trimming cost V 3 bases and J 0 bases, with 11 bases left between them. The full variable domain, its missing parts supplied by reference TRBV5-1 and TRBJ2-3, is KAGVTQTPRYLIKTRGQQVTLSCSPISGHRSVSWYQQTPGQGLQFLFEYFSETQRNKGNFPGRFSGRQFSNSRSEMNVSTLELGDSALYLCASSSQGWSTDTQYFGPGTRLTVL.

In its sample, this clone was seen once. The CDR3 nucleotides are TGTGCCAGCAGTGGGACAGGGTTGAGCCAGCCCCAGCATTTT. Translation gives CASSGTGLSQPQHF. This chain connects TRBV25-1 to TRBJ1-5, with 8 bases fitting TRBD1. The CDR3 is made up of 14 amino acids. With V trimmed by 4 bases and J by 7 bases, 6 bases remained unmatched. Germline V CDR1 and CDR2: MGHDK, SYGVNS.

This chain uses TRBV10-3 with TRBJ2-7; D is undetermined. Germline values: CDR1 ENHRY, CDR2 SYGVKD. Trimming pared 7 bases from V and 1 base from J, leaving 14 bases between. The CDR3 loop spans 14 amino acids. CDR3 in amino acids: CAITPTPGSYEQYF. DNA of the CDR3: TGTGCCATCACCCCAACCCCCGGTTCCTACGAGCAGTACTTC.

The J gene is TRBJ1-4, the V gene TRBV19; a weak D match, TRBD1 (5 bases). This CDR3 has 15 residues. V lost 6 bases, J lost 8 bases, and 19 bases lay in between. Germline V gene sequence: CDR1 LNHDA, CDR2 SQIVND (reference sequence). CDR3 loop: CASRIPEGLGEKLFF. The DNA for the CDR3 is TGTGCCAGTAGGATCCCGGAGGGGCTGGGGGAAAAACTGTTTTTT.

The chain combines TRBV20-1 with TRBJ2-5, with D possibly TRBD1 on 7 matching bases. CDR1 is DFQATT and CDR2 is SNEGSKA in the germline V gene (reference sequence). The CDR3 totals 11 residues. The CDR3 region has the DNA TGCGTCGGAGGGGGCGGGGAGACCCAGTACTTC. Encoded protein: CVGGGGETQYF.

The chain combines TRBV10-1 with TRBJ1-5, with TRBD1 matching over 8 bases. The J segment lost 4 bases and the V segment lost 6 bases, leaving 20 bases of the junction unmatched. The CDR3 extends over 19 amino acids. Germline CDR1 WNHNN, CDR2 SYGVQD (reference sequence). In DNA, the CDR3 is TGCGCCAGCAGGCGGGTTTTGACTTCGGACAGGGCGTTGAATCAGCCCCAGCATTTT. Translated: CASRRVLTSDRALNQPQHF.

This chain uses TRBV5-1 with TRBJ2-5; 7 bases agree with TRBD2. This CDR3 spans 15 amino acids. The J segment lost 1 base and the V segment lost 1 base, leaving 4 bases of the junction unmatched. Per the germline V gene, CDR1 is SGHRS and CDR2 is YFSETQ. This chain's CDR3 is CASSLFSGGQETQYF. As DNA, the CDR3 is TGCGCCAGCAGCTTGTTTTCGGGGGGCCAAGAGACCCAGTACTTC.

The genes are TRBV30 and TRBJ1-6, with 10 bases lining up with TRBD1. The CDR3 sequence is 13 residues long. Trimming removed 5 bases from V and 10 bases from J; junction bases left unmatched: 5. Germline V gives CDR1 GTSNPN, CDR2 SVGIG (reference sequence). The CDR3 loop reads CAWETGGLSPLHF. The CDR3 DNA reads TGTGCCTGGGAGACAGGGGGCCTCTCACCCCTCCACTTT.

This sequence joins TRBV5-6 and TRBJ2-7, with D tentatively TRBD1 (6 bases). The CDR3 consists of 14 residues. From germline, CDR1 is SGHDT and CDR2 YYEEEE. Trimming stripped 4 bases from V and 3 bases from J, with 14 bases between. The CDR3: CASSGAGAHYEQYF. CDR3 sequence (DNA): TGTGCCAGCAGCGGCGCAGGGGCGCACTACGAGCAGTACTTC. Based on the CDR3 plus reference TRBV5-6 and TRBJ2-7, the full variable domain is DAGVTQSPTHLIKTRGQQVTLRCSPKSGHDTVSWYQQALGQGPQFIFQYYEEEERQRGNFPDRFSGHQFPNYSSELNVNALLLGDSALYLCASSGAGAHYEQYFGPGTRLTVT.